A single sample gave rise to the 28 T cell receptor beta chains below, sequenced in a study of T cells in Graves' hyperthyroidism and ophthalmopathy (dated by TCRdb to the late 2010s). Libraries came from multiplex PCR. Sequencing took place on an Illumina HiSeq 2000. The TCR beta CDR3 regions were amplified from RNA transcripts. The TCR CDR3 was subjected to a first round of RT-PCR using the HTBI primer set and the Qiagen OneStep RT-PCR kit. TCRdb's own reprocessing of the public reads used fastp at Q25 and MiXCR and kept productive beta chains. CDR3 protein duplicates are merged, each entry listing the most common genes and DNA. In this sample the table shows around 600,000 distinct CDR3 sequences, less than 45% of which occur a single time. Clones ranked in the top ten supply less than 9% of the sample. The sample taken for sequencing was peripheral blood or thyroid tissue (not recorded which). The origin of the receptors is an adult man with Graves' disease, either hyperthyroidism or ophthalmopathy (not recorded which).

As to this clonotype: Because the CDR3 is missing its conserved closing phenylalanine or tryptophan, this is likely a read error. The chain links TRBV2 to TRBJ1-1; D not resolved. With 5 bases removed from V and 4 bases from J, the gap between germline ends came to 23 bases. Germline assignment: CDR1 SNHLY and CDR2 FYNNEI. The CDR3 is 17 amino acids. In DNA, the CDR3 is TGTGCCAGCAGTTACCTGTTCAGTGGCACGTCGGGCACTGAAGCTTTCTCT. As protein: CASSYLFSGTSGTEAFS.

This clonotype was seen repeatedly, ten times or more. The rearrangement joins TRBV12-3 or TRBV12-4 to TRBJ2-5, with TRBD1 identical over 7 bases. The CDR3 sequence is 13 residues long. Trimming cost V 6 bases and J 5 bases; bases outside gene matches: 6. CDR3 nucleotides: TGTGCCAGCAGCCGCGACAGGGCGGAGACCCAGTACTTC. Translating gives CASSRDRAETQYF.

The chain combines TRBV10-3 with TRBJ2-7, with 10 bases matching TRBD1. Germline V gene sequence: CDR1 ENHRY, CDR2 SYGVKD. The CDR3 runs to 14 residues. The junction had 2 bases not matched to a gene; V was cut back by 6 bases and J by 0 bases. The CDR3 DNA reads as TGTGCCATCAGCCGGGACAGGGGCTCCTACGAGCAGTACTTC. Amino acid sequence: CAISRDRGSYEQYF.

The chain combines TRBV3-1 with TRBJ1-1, with D maybe TRBD1 (6 bases). This CDR3 has 14 residues. Trimming removed 7 bases at V and 1 base at J, with 13 bases between. Germline V gene data show CDR1 as LGHDT and CDR2 as YNNKEL (reference sequence). The CDR3 spells CASTQGLANTEAFF. DNA for the CDR3: TGTGCCAGCACTCAGGGGTTGGCGAACACTGAAGCTTTCTTT.

In this sample, this clonotype turned up many times. The chain couples TRBV2 to TRBJ2-7; possible D gene TRBD1, 6 bases. The germline V gene encodes CDR1 SNHLY and CDR2 FYNNEI. The CDR3 runs 13 residues. V was clipped by 6 bases and J by 3 bases, with 12 bases between them. The CDR3 DNA is TGTGCCAGCAGGATGACAGGACTCTACGAGCAGTACTTC. Protein sequence: CASRMTGLYEQYF.

The sample holds many counts of this clonotype. The gene calls are TRBV7-3 and TRBJ2-7, with D hard to call. Trimming left V 5 bases short and J 3 bases short, with 11 bases between. Germline V gene lookup returns CDR1 SGHTA and CDR2 FQGTGA. The CDR3 extends over 13 amino acids. The CDR3 reads CASSPGVGYEQYF. The CDR3 region has the DNA TGTGCCAGCAGCCCGGGCGTGGGCTACGAGCAGTACTTC.

This chain uses TRBV20-1 with TRBJ2-7, with D perhaps assigned TRBD1 or TRBD2 (5 bases each). The V gene lost 6 bases and the J gene lost 2 bases, with 17 bases spanning the gap. The length of the CDR3 is 14 residues. CDR1 DFQATT and CDR2 SNEGSKA come from the germline V gene (reference sequence). DNA for the CDR3: TGCAGTGCCCCGAGGGGACCAACTACCTACGAGCAGTACTTC. Translated, it gives CSAPRGPTTYEQYF.

The chain combines TRBV20-1 with TRBJ1-2; 7 bases are a match to TRBD1. The CDR3 loop spans 13 amino acids. The V gene end was trimmed by 6 bases and the J gene end by 2 bases; junction bases not matched to a gene: 6. The germline V gene encodes CDR1 DFQATT and CDR2 SNEGSKA (reference sequence). CDR3: CSAPRQGNYGYTF. Here the CDR3 DNA reads TGCAGTGCGCCAAGACAGGGCAACTATGGCTACACCTTC.

This clonotype was detected only a few times. This CDR3 is CASRPGDRAGNSPLHF. The CDR3 DNA follows: TGTGCCAGCAGACCGGGCGACAGGGCGGGTAATTCACCCCTCCACTTT. The V call is TRBV5-5, the J call TRBJ1-6, with 7 bases that match TRBD1. Germline CDR1 is SGHKS and CDR2 is YYEKEE (reference sequence). V lost 5 bases and J lost 6; bases outside the gene matches: 11. This CDR3 has 16 residues.

This clonotype has a count of ten or more. The chain has TRBV12-3 or TRBV12-4 and TRBJ1-3, with D maybe TRBD1 (6 bases). The CDR3 is made up of 14 amino acids. V lost 6 bases, J lost 4 bases, and 13 bases lay in between. The CDR3 nucleotides read TGTGCCAGCAGCTTTGGGGGGGCGGGAAACACCATATATTTT. It codes for CASSFGGAGNTIYF.

About this clonotype: As the CDR3 is not closed by the conserved phenylalanine or tryptophan, this likely results from a read error. The DNA is left out, because the CDR3 cannot be placed on it with certainty; the CDR3 is given as TCRdb lists it. This chain joins TRBV2 and TRBJ2-7; the D call TRBD1 from the table was never checked on the DNA. The CDR3 length is 9 residues, termini included. CDR1 SNHLY and CDR2 FYNNEI come from the germline V gene. The CDR3 sequence is CASSGQGLI.

The table lists this clonotype with a few counts. V is TRBV29-1 and J is TRBJ1-1, with unresolved D. The CDR3 consists of 11 residues. CDR1 is SQVTM and CDR2 is ANQGSEA in the germline V gene. With 7 bases removed from V and 0 bases from J, the gap between germline ends came to 6 bases. DNA for the CDR3: TGCAGCGCTAATTTGAACACTGAAGCTTTCTTT. It encodes CSANLNTEAFF.

The rearrangement uses TRBV20-1 and TRBJ2-7; D may be TRBD2 (7 bases). Trimming took 5 bases from V and 0 from J, leaving 17 bases between them. CDR1 and CDR2 from the germline V gene are DFQATT and SNEGSKA (reference sequence). This CDR3 contains 15 residues. This CDR3 reads CSASGGLRNSYEQYF. The DNA of the CDR3 is TGCAGTGCTTCCGGGGGGCTTAGGAACTCCTACGAGCAGTACTTC.

V usage is TRBV7-6 and J usage is TRBJ1-3; unclear D gene. The CDR3 spans 13 residues. V lost 3 bases and J 4 bases, leaving 7 bases between the germline ends. The V gene's germline CDR1 is SGHVS and CDR2 FNYEAQ. CDR3 bases: TGTGCCAGCAGCTTGTACCAGGGAAACACCATATATTTT. The encoded protein is CASSLYQGNTIYF.

This clonotype showed up just a few times. V gene TRBV10-3 combines with J gene TRBJ1-1, with D perhaps matching TRBD1 (5 bases). Per the germline V gene, CDR1 is ENHRY and CDR2 is SYGVKD. V lost 5 bases, J lost 2 bases, and 9 bases lay in between. The CDR3 consists of 13 residues. In DNA, the CDR3 is TGTGCCATCAGTCATGACAGTAACACTGAAGCTTTCTTT. This codes for CAISHDSNTEAFF.

The chain combines TRBV12-3 or TRBV12-4 with TRBJ1-5; 7 bases map to TRBD1. With V trimmed by 3 bases and J by 7 bases, 12 bases remained unmatched. The CDR3 covers 16 residues. The CDR3 here is CASSFGQAGFGQPQHF. DNA for the CDR3: TGTGCCAGCAGTTTTGGACAGGCGGGTTTTGGCCAGCCCCAGCATTTT.

The chain links TRBV9 to TRBJ2-5; 9 bases map to TRBD2. This CDR3 has 14 residues. J was trimmed by 10 bases and V by 5 bases; bases with no gene match: 12. The germline gives CDR1 SGDLS, CDR2 YYNGEE. The CDR3, as DNA: TGTGCCAGCAGTTTGGGACTAGCTGTCTCTGGCCAGTACTTC. This gives the protein CASSLGLAVSGQYF.

In this sample, this clonotype turned up once. With a much larger clone just one base away, this may be a read error. V is TRBV7-2 and J is TRBJ1-1; D is uncertain. This CDR3 region has 14 residues. Trimming cost V 1 base and J 4 bases, with 10 bases left between them. Germline assignment: CDR1 SGHTA and CDR2 FQGNSA. CDR3 nucleotide sequence: TGTGCCAGCAGCTTAGACGGGGATCGCACTGAAGCTTTCTTT. Translating it yields CASSLDGDRTEAFF.

This clonotype was observed a few times. The gene calls are TRBV19 and TRBJ1-2; D is undetermined. The ends were cut back, 6 bases at V and 0 bases at J, with 14 bases in the middle. The CDR3 extends over 15 amino acids. Per germline, CDR1 LNHDA and CDR2 SQIVND (reference sequence). CDR3 residues: CASSSQREANYGYTF. CDR3 sequence (DNA): TGTGCCAGTAGCAGCCAAAGGGAAGCTAACTATGGCTACACCTTC.

CDR3 sequence: CASSWERWTEAFF. DNA for the CDR3: TGTGCCAGCAGTTGGGAGAGGTGGACTGAAGCTTTCTTT. The chain has TRBV2 and TRBJ1-1; D ambiguous. This CDR3 is built from 13 residues. Trimming took 5 bases from V and 5 from J, leaving 12 bases between them. Germline V CDR1 and CDR2: SNHLY, FYNNEI.

This chain joins TRBV3-1 and TRBJ1-6; D might be TRBD1 (6 bases). Per germline, CDR1 LGHDT and CDR2 YNNKEL (reference sequence). Trimming removed 0 bases from V and 12 bases from J, with 15 bases in between. The CDR3 runs 15 residues. CDR3 loop: CASSQEGGRVEPLHF. Written as DNA, the CDR3 is TGTGCCAGCAGCCAAGAGGGGGGCCGAGTTGAACCCCTCCACTTT.

This clonotype has only a few counts. The V and J genes are TRBV6-2 or TRBV6-3 and TRBJ2-7; 7 bases are a match to TRBD2. The CDR3 contains 13 residues. Germline CDR1 MNHEY, CDR2 SVGEGT. The ends lost 2 bases at V and 4 bases at J; junction bases unmatched: 2. The CDR3 spells CASSYSGAYEQYF. DNA for the CDR3: TGTGCCAGCAGTTACAGCGGGGCGTACGAGCAGTACTTC.

This clonotype was found a few times. This chain links TRBV11-3 with TRBJ2-7; the D is unclear. The V end lost 6 bases, the J end lost 2 bases, and 11 bases lay between the germline ends. CDR3 length: 13 amino acids. Per the germline V gene, CDR1 is SGHNT and CDR2 is YENEEA. CDR3 nucleotides: TGTGCCAGCAGTAAAACGGGTGCCTACGAGCAGTACTTC. This sequence encodes CASSKTGAYEQYF.

Only a few counts were recorded for this clonotype. The gene calls are TRBV9 and TRBJ1-6; tentative D call: TRBD1 (5 bases). In germline, CDR1 is SGDLS, CDR2 YYNGEE. The CDR3 totals 14 residues. Trimming pared 0 bases from V and 8 bases from J, leaving 9 bases between. In nucleotides, the CDR3 is TGTGCCAGCAGCGTAGGGGGCTTGGATTCACCCCTCCACTTT. It specifies CASSVGGLDSPLHF.

This clonotype was seen at least ten times. The rearrangement uses TRBV29-1 and TRBJ2-2; possibly TRBD1 for D (5 bases). The CDR3 has 15 amino acids. V was shortened by 6 bases and J by 0 bases, with 14 bases between the two germline ends. The germline V gene has CDR1 SQVTM and CDR2 ANQGSEA. In DNA form, the CDR3 reads TGCAGCGTAGCAGGGCTCATTGCGAACACCGGGGAGCTGTTTTTT. Residues: CSVAGLIANTGELFF.

This clonotype was seen more than once but under ten times. The V call is TRBV2, the J call TRBJ2-5; D gene ambiguous. The germline V and J ends were trimmed by 0 bases and 4 bases, with 3 bases remaining between them. The germline V gene encodes CDR1 SNHLY and CDR2 FYNNEI. The CDR3 is 12 amino acids. The CDR3 DNA is TGTGCCAGCAGTGAAGCTACAGAGACCCAGTACTTC. As protein: CASSEATETQYF.

The rearrangement uses TRBV10-3 and TRBJ1-2; maybe TRBD1 (6 bases). The germline CDR1 and CDR2 sequences are ENHRY and SYGVKD. The CDR3 consists of 13 residues. Trimming took off 3 bases at V and 14 bases at J, with 19 bases between the two ends. In DNA, the CDR3 is TGTGCCATCAGTGACTGGTTAACAGGGAACAAGACCTTC. It yields the protein CAISDWLTGNKTF.

A remark on this clonotype: Mismatch with germline at one junction end may stem from a read error. The rearrangement links TRBV7-9 to TRBJ2-7; the match to TRBD1 covers 8 bases. This CDR3 is built from 13 residues. Germline V gene data show CDR1 as SEHNR and CDR2 as FQNEAQ (reference sequence). The CDR3 region is CASSLQGEDGQHF. CDR3 DNA: TGTGCCAGCAGCCTACAGGGGGAGGACGGTCAGCACTTC.